Sequencing of this TCR beta chain was carried out in a study of CD8+CD57+ T cells in acquired aplastic anemia. Study as a whole: The DNA of sorted CD4+ and CD8+ cells averaged 3.2 ug.

Notes on the study in general: Patients were compared with controls for CD8+ Simpson's diversity, and no significant difference emerged. There were 25 to 35 CD8+ CDR3 sequences that occurred in both patients and controls.

On this clonotype itself: The antigen is unknown.

V lost 4 bases, J lost 3 bases, and 6 bases stayed unmatched. Germline V gene lookup returns CDR1 SGHDT and CDR2 YYEEEE. The CDR3 sequence is 16 residues long. Genomic DNA was employed as the template in profiling TCR beta VDJ and CDR3. TCRdb re-called the reads through MiXCR, storing one row per CDR3 protein. The sample includes roughly 300,000 distinct CDR3 sequences, around 60% of them seen just once. The sequence was obtained from a human donor with severe aplastic anemia or a healthy control (not recorded which). The chain employs TRBV5-6 and TRBJ2-5; TRBD2 matches at 13 bases. Sequencing used sorted CD4+, CD8+, or CD8+CD57+ T cells (not recorded which) from PBMCs. The CDR3 nucleotides read TGTGCCAGCAGCAACGGAGGACTAGCGGGAGAAGAGACCCAGTACTTC. This translates into CASSNGGLAGEETQYF.